This T cell receptor (beta chain) was observed in a study of blood T cell repertoires in COVID-19. Generated by immunoSEQ multiplex PCR, the TCRdb table keeps only in-frame clones and is missing some. This table has around 460,000 clones, 70% to 90% appearing once. The CDR3 runs to 13 residues. V gave up 6 bases and J gave up 4 bases; unmatched junction bases: 6. The germline V gene encodes CDR1 GTSNPN and CDR2 SVGIG (reference sequence). The chain recombines TRBV30 with TRBJ1-3; 7 positions match TRBD1. Sequenced: peripheral blood. The receptor comes from a man younger than 35 with COVID-19, enrolled during active disease. Written as DNA, the CDR3 is TGTGCCTGTCGACAGGGAGCGGGAAACACCATATATTTT. It encodes CACRQGAGNTIYF.